A selection of T cell receptor beta chains follows, all from one sample in a study of regulatory T cells in long-lasting Graves disease. TCRdb processed the multiplex PCR reads anew with MiXCR; each CDR3 protein has one entry. Here the sample spans some 370,000 distinct CDR3 sequences, more than 20% being singletons. The sample was peripheral blood mononuclear cells (PBMCs), taken when the disease was refractory, from a patient treated with antithyroid drugs. These receptor sequences come from a female donor with Graves disease. Each CDR3 is given with its conserved first and last residue. The D gene is left open where the match is weak. The size of a clone is reported for some rows only, either as once, few or many, or as a class for expanded clones.

v_call,clone_size,d_call,j_call,cdr3_nt,cdr3_aa
TRBV27,many,-,TRBJ2-7,TGTGCCAGCAGGGGGGGAACCTACGAGCAGTACTTC,CASRGGTYEQYF
TRBV7-2,few,TRBD2,TRBJ2-7,TGTGCCAGCAGCTCGGGACTACCCCAGGCCGAGCAGTACTTC,CASSSGLPQAEQYF
TRBV6-1,-,-,TRBJ1-1,TGTGCCAGCAGCCCGGAACCGAGCACTGAAGCTTTCTTT,CASSPEPSTEAFF
TRBV29-1,few,TRBD1,TRBJ2-4,TGCAGCGTTGAAGCAGGTCGGGACAGCGTCGGGAACATTCAGTACTTC,CSVEAGRDSVGNIQYF
TRBV6-4,few,-,TRBJ2-5,TGCTGGCGGGTAGGCCGAGCGGAGACCCAGTACTTC,CWRVGRAETQYF
TRBV12-3/TRBV12-4,many,TRBD1,TRBJ1-6,TGTGCCAGCAGTTCGCCCGGACAGGGGCCTAATTCACCCCTCCACTTT,CASSSPGQGPNSPLHF
TRBV2,many,-,TRBJ1-2,TGTGCCAGCAGTGAAGCGATCAGGGGTGTGAGTGGCTACACCTTC,CASSEAIRGVSGYTF
TRBV5-6,few,-,TRBJ1-5,TGTGCCAGCAGCCGAGGGTTTGGCCAGCCCCAGCATTTT,CASSRGFGQPQHF
TRBV19,many,TRBD2,TRBJ2-5,TGTGCCAGTAGTCCCCTAGCGGGAGAGACCCAGTACTTC,CASSPLAGETQYF
TRBV6-1,few,TRBD1,TRBJ1-6,TGTGCCAGTCAAACCGGGACAGGACCCCTCCACTTT,CASQTGTGPLHF
TRBV7-2,-,-,TRBJ2-2,TGTGCCAGCAGCTTCCTCCCACACGGGGAGCTGTTTTTT,CASSFLPHGELFF
TRBV30,once,TRBD2,TRBJ2-2,TGTGCCTGGAGTGTCCCACGACTCTCTCTAGCGGTCGCGAACACCGGGGAGCTGTTTTTT,CAWSVPRLSLAVANTGELFF
TRBV9,few,TRBD1,TRBJ2-7,TGTGCCAGCAGCGAACAGGGGGAACCCTACGAGCAGTACTTC,CASSEQGEPYEQYF
TRBV24-1,many,-,TRBJ1-4,TGTGCCACCAGTAAACAAGCTGCAACTAATGAAAAACTGTTTTTT,CATSKQAATNEKLFF
TRBV5-1,few,-,TRBJ2-7,TGCGCCAGCAGCCCCTTGGGGGAGAGGAACCACGAGCAGTACTTC,CASSPLGERNHEQYF
TRBV30,-,-,TRBJ2-7,TGTGCCTGGAGTAGACCTGAAGCGGGTGGGCTAGCATCCCACGAGCAGTGCTTC,CAWSRPEAGGLASHEQCF
TRBV14,-,-,TRBJ2-7,TGTGCCAGCAGCCAAAGCTATATCGAGCAGTACTTC,CASSQSYIEQYF
TRBV2,many,-,TRBJ1-5,TGTGCCAGCAAAGGGGAAGGCAATCAGCCCCAGCATTTT,CASKGEGNQPQHF
TRBV5-5,-,TRBD1,TRBJ2-7,TGTGCCAGCAGCGCGGGGACAGGGGTAAACGGGCAGTACTTC,CASSAGTGVNGQYF
TRBV6-1,-,-,TRBJ1-1,TGTGCCAGCACTCCCGGAACGTACACTGAAGCTTTCTTT,CASTPGTYTEAFF
TRBV29-1,many,-,TRBJ2-5,TGCAGCGTTGAGGGCCAGAAAGAGACCCAGTACTTC,CSVEGQKETQYF
TRBV2,many,-,TRBJ1-2,TGTGCCAGCAGTGAGGCAGGTCGGGGTGGCTACACCTTC,CASSEAGRGGYTF
TRBV6-1,-,TRBD1,TRBJ1-5,TGTGCCAGCAAACAACAGGGGTCTGGGATGGAGCCCCAGCATTTT,CASKQQGSGMEPQHF
TRBV4-2,once,-,TRBJ2-5,TGTGCCAGCAGCCAAGATACAGGAGAGACCCAGTACTTC,CASSQDTGETQYF
TRBV6-1,many,-,TRBJ2-7,TGTGCCAGCAGTCCAGTGTACCCCTACGAGCAGTACTTC,CASSPVYPYEQYF
TRBV6-1,-,TRBD2,TRBJ2-5,TGTGCCAGCAGCGGACTAGCGGGAATGGAGACCCAGTACTTC,CASSGLAGMETQYF
TRBV7-8,-,TRBD2,TRBJ2-5,TGTGCCAGCAGCCCTAGCGGGCTGGAAGAGACCCAGTACTTC,CASSPSGLEETQYF
TRBV3-1,-,TRBD1,TRBJ1-1,TGTGCCAGCGTAGCACAGGGGGGGAACACTGAAGCTTTCTTT,CASVAQGGNTEAFF
TRBV7-9,-,-,TRBJ1-1,TGTGCCAGCAGCTTAGAGGGGGGCCCTGAAGCTTTCTTT,CASSLEGGPEAFF
TRBV7-9,many,-,TRBJ1-2,TGTGCCAGCAGCTTCTCTGACGGGGGCTACACCTTC,CASSFSDGGYTF
TRBV6-2/TRBV6-3,few,TRBD1,TRBJ2-7,TGTGCCACTGCCGGGACAGGGGGTTACGAGCAGTACTTC,CATAGTGGYEQYF
TRBV5-5,-,-,TRBJ1-4,TGTGCCAGCAGCTTGTCCGTACAGGGAAGGGGTGAAAAACTGTTTTTT,CASSLSVQGRGEKLFF
TRBV18,few,TRBD2,TRBJ2-2,TGTGCCAGCTCACGAGCGGGAGGGCCAAGCACCGGGGAGCTGTTTTTT,CASSRAGGPSTGELFF
TRBV20-1,few,-,TRBJ1-5,TGCAGTGGGGAGGGGGGCAAAAATCAGCCCCAGCATTTT,CSGEGGKNQPQHF
TRBV7-3,many,TRBD1,TRBJ2-7,TGTGCCAGCAGCTTAACAATTCTCGGGACAGGGGTAACCTACGAGCAGTACTTC,CASSLTILGTGVTYEQYF
TRBV5-1,-,-,TRBJ2-7,TGTGCCAGCAGCCCACCGACTCTGTCCCCCTACGAGCAGTACTTC,CASSPPTLSPYEQYF
TRBV28,few,-,TRBJ2-4,TGTGCCAGCAGTCTGGCCCCCCTCTCCGTAGCCAAAAACATTCAGTACTTC,CASSLAPLSVAKNIQYF
TRBV7-6,-,-,TRBJ1-2,TGTGCCAGCAGCTACGACAATAGCTATGGCTACACCTTC,CASSYDNSYGYTF
TRBV12-3/TRBV12-4,-,-,TRBJ2-7,TGTGCCAGCAGCCAAAGGGACTTGGGAGGCGAGCAGTACTTC,CASSQRDLGGEQYF
TRBV7-9,-,-,TRBJ2-7,TGTGCCAGCAGCGAAGGGGTAACCTACGAGCAGTACTTC,CASSEGVTYEQYF
TRBV7-9,few,TRBD2,TRBJ2-7,TGTGCCAGCAGCTACTTCTTGGGGCTAGCGGGCCACGAGCAGTACTTC,CASSYFLGLAGHEQYF
TRBV4-3,-,-,TRBJ2-2,TGCGCCAGCAGCCAAGATCCACGGAACACCGGGGAGCTGTTTTTT,CASSQDPRNTGELFF
TRBV6-2/TRBV6-3,-,-,TRBJ2-2,TGTGCCAGCAGTTTTTCAGGGGTCACCGGGGAGCTGTTTTTT,CASSFSGVTGELFF
TRBV27,many,-,TRBJ1-5,TGTGCCAGCAGGGACAGAGCAGATACGACGGGCAATCAGCCCCAGCATTTT,CASRDRADTTGNQPQHF
TRBV6-1,few,-,TRBJ1-5,TGTGCCAGCGCGCGAATGGGCCGAAGCAATCAGCCCCAGCATTTT,CASARMGRSNQPQHF
TRBV12-3/TRBV12-4,-,-,TRBJ2-1,TGTGCCAGCACTTCAGGAGGCGAGCAGTTCTTC,CASTSGGEQFF
TRBV19,-,TRBD1,TRBJ1-1,TGTGCCAGTAGCACGGACAGGGGGCTTGTCTTT,CASSTDRGLVF
TRBV6-1,many,TRBD1,TRBJ1-5,TGTGCCAGCAGGTCCGGACAGGGGGCTGGAGGCAATCAGCCCCAGCATTTT,CASRSGQGAGGNQPQHF
TRBV3-1,many,-,TRBJ2-7,TGTGCCAGCAGCCCCCATGGAAGCGGAGTTGGTCCTCTCTACGAGCAGTACTTC,CASSPHGSGVGPLYEQYF
TRBV20-1,-,TRBD1,TRBJ2-7,TGCAGTGCTAGACAGGGGGCTTTCTACGAGCAGTACTTC,CSARQGAFYEQYF
TRBV24-1,-,-,TRBJ1-5,TGTGCCACCAGTGAGTCGGCAGCGAATCAGCCCCAGCATTTT,CATSESAANQPQHF
TRBV7-9,few,-,TRBJ2-2,TGTGCCAGCAGCTATCGATTGAACACCGGGGAGCTGTTTTTT,CASSYRLNTGELFF
TRBV29-1,many,TRBD1,TRBJ1-1,TGCAGCGTTCTAACAGGGGGCACTGAAGCTTTCTTT,CSVLTGGTEAFF
TRBV20-1,many,TRBD1,TRBJ1-1,TGCAGTGCTAGAAGCATACAGGGGTGGTACACTGAAGCTTTCTTT,CSARSIQGWYTEAFF
TRBV19,few,-,TRBJ1-5,TGTGCCAGTAGTATTACAGGCAGTCAGCCCCAGCATTTT,CASSITGSQPQHF